This TCR beta chain was found in a study of blood T cell repertoires in COVID-19. The study drew participants aged 18 to 89 years from approximately 23 US areas. Recovered Cohort 3 donors showed two negative PCRs, clearance, or symptom resolution. The authors' processing: Amplification of reference gene primers was used by the study to estimate nucleated cell counts. Method: immunoSEQ multiplex PCR; TCRdb's copy keeps in-frame clones and lacks some. V, J and clone size were drawn from that table, and D and trimming were deduced from the DNA. The sample lists 150,000 to 200,000 clones; more than 65% were seen once. The CDR3 consists of 13 residues. Germline V gene data show CDR1 as SGHTA and CDR2 as FQGTGA. V gave up 5 bases and J gave up 10 bases; unmatched junction bases: 7.

The source material was PBMCs or T cells enriched from blood (not recorded which). This chain links TRBV7-3 with TRBJ1-1; 10 positions agree with TRBD1. This clonotype was obtained from a man aged 50 to 59 who had recovered from COVID-19. CDR3 nucleotide sequence: TGTGCCAGCAGCCCAGGGACAGGGGCCGGAGCTTTCTTT. This codes for CASSPGTGAGAFF. The variable domain in full, completed from reference TRBV7-3 and TRBJ1-1, reads GAGVSQTPSNKVTEKGKYVELRCDPISGHTALYWYRQSLGQGPEFLIYFQGTGAADDSGLPNDRFFAVRPEGSVSTLKIQRTERGDSAVYLCASSPGTGAGAFFGQGTRLTVV.